The 23 T cell receptor beta chains below come from one sample, sequenced in a study of blood T cell repertoires in COVID-19. Using immunoSEQ multiplex PCR, the repertoire was profiled, and TCRdb retains in-frame clones only, with some absent. This table has approximately 190,000 clones, 87% appearing once. What was sequenced was peripheral blood. These receptors were collected from a man in his fifties or sixties with active or convalescent COVID-19.

The chain couples TRBV9 to TRBJ2-5, with D tentatively TRBD1 (6 bases). Trimming pared 3 bases from V and 5 bases from J, leaving 14 bases between. Per the germline V gene, CDR1 is SGDLS and CDR2 is YYNGEE. CDR3 length: 14 residues. CDR3 DNA: TGTGCCAGCAGCGCGGTAGGGGGACGGGAGACCCAGTACTTC. As protein: CASSAVGGRETQYF.

The CDR3 bases are TGTGCCAGCAGCACCGGGACAGTCTCCTACGAGCAGTACTTC. This codes for CASSTGTVSYEQYF. The gene calls are TRBV2 and TRBJ2-7; 7 nucleotides agree with TRBD1. Germline CDR1 reads SNHLY; CDR2 reads FYNNEI. The CDR3 length is 14 residues. With 6 bases clipped from V and 0 bases from J, the junction kept 5 bases outside the gene matches.

V usage is TRBV18 and J usage is TRBJ2-1; 14 bases are a match to TRBD2. The junction had 3 bases not matched to a gene; V was cut back by 6 bases and J by 8 bases. The CDR3 is 14 residues long. In germline, CDR1 is KGHSH, CDR2 LQKENI. The CDR3: CASSGLAGGDEQFF. DNA for the CDR3: TGTGCCAGCTCCGGACTAGCGGGGGGTGATGAGCAGTTCTTC.

Worth noting for this clone: The same CDR3 can be traced to other DNA sequences in this sample. This chain connects TRBV30 to TRBJ1-5, with a possible D match to TRBD1 (6 bases). The CDR3 has 14 residues. Germline V lookup: CDR1 GTSNPN, CDR2 SVGIG (reference sequence). V dropped 0 bases and J dropped 3 bases, with 9 bases sitting between them. Here the CDR3 DNA reads TGTGCCTGGAGTGTGGGGGCAGACAATCAGCCCCAGCATTTT. This gives the protein CAWSVGADNQPQHF.

This clone showed up just a few times. This chain links TRBV7-9 with TRBJ1-3; possibly TRBD1 for D (5 bases). Germline assignment: CDR1 SEHNR and CDR2 FQNEAQ (reference sequence). Trimming pared 7 bases from V and 2 bases from J, leaving 15 bases between. The CDR3 length is 15 residues. CDR3: CASNPVGGPGNTIYF. The CDR3 coding sequence is TGTGCCAGCAACCCCGTGGGGGGACCTGGAAACACCATATATTTT.

The rearrangement uses TRBV24-1 and TRBJ2-7; D is undetermined. Germline V lookup: CDR1 KGHDR, CDR2 SFDVKD. The ends were cut back, 4 bases at V and 6 bases at J, with 12 bases in the middle. The CDR3 covers 13 residues. CDR3 nucleotides: TGTGCCACCAGTGAAAGCGATCGAGGCGAGCAGTACTTC. Its protein is CATSESDRGEQYF.

The CDR3 DNA sequence: TGTGCCAGCAGCGTAAGGGACAGCTCCTACGAGCAGTACTTC. Translation gives CASSVRDSSYEQYF. The chain has TRBV9 and TRBJ2-7, with 7 bases matching TRBD1. The V gene end was trimmed by 1 base and the J gene end by 0 bases; junction bases not matched to a gene: 1. There are 14 residues in the CDR3. Per germline, CDR1 SGDLS and CDR2 YYNGEE. Combining the CDR3 with reference TRBV9 and TRBJ2-7 gives the whole variable domain DSGVTQTPKHLITATGQRVTLRCSPRSGDLSVYWYQQSLDQGLQFLIQYYNGEERAKGNILERFSAQQFPDLHSELNLSSLELGDSALYFCASSVRDSSYEQYFGPGTRLTVT.

The chain carries TRBV6-6 and TRBJ1-1; no clear D gene. Germline CDR1 and CDR2: MNHNY and SVGAGI (reference sequence). V shed 6 bases and J shed 1 base, with 9 bases lying between them. CDR3 length: 13 amino acids. Here the CDR3 DNA reads TGTGCCAGCAGATTTCATCAGAACACTGAAGCTTTCTTT. Translated, it gives CASRFHQNTEAFF.

V gene TRBV5-1 combines with J gene TRBJ2-1; the match to TRBD2 covers 8 bases. The V and J ends lost 2 bases and 5 bases, in that order; junction bases with no gene match: 3. CDR3 length equals 14 residues. CDR1 is SGHRS and CDR2 is YFSETQ in the germline V gene. The CDR3 sequence is CASSLGAGDNEQFF. CDR3 in DNA: TGCGCCAGCAGCTTAGGAGCGGGGGACAATGAGCAGTTCTTC. Full variable domain (remainder filled in from reference TRBV5-1 and TRBJ2-1): KAGVTQTPRYLIKTRGQQVTLSCSPISGHRSVSWYQQTPGQGLQFLFEYFSETQRNKGNFPGRFSGRQFSNSRSEMNVSTLELGDSALYLCASSLGAGDNEQFFGPGTRLTVL.

On this clone: Its ends do not fully match the called genes, so a read error is possible. The chain combines TRBV7-2 with TRBJ2-5, with 7 nucleotides matching TRBD2. The CDR3 has 15 residues. The germline V gene has CDR1 SGHTA and CDR2 FQGNSA. This chain's CDR3 is CASSVTGTKQVTQYF. The DNA for the CDR3 is TGTGCCAGCAGTGTTACCGGGACTAAGCAAGTGACCCAGTACTTC.

This chain joins TRBV12-5 and TRBJ1-3, with 9 bases matching TRBD1. After removal of 1 base from V and 6 bases from J, the junction contained 1 base not matched to a gene. Germline values: CDR1 LGHNT, CDR2 FRNRAP. There are 14 residues in the CDR3. The CDR3 region is CASGLGQGENTIYF. DNA of the CDR3: TGTGCTAGTGGTTTGGGACAGGGGGAAAACACCATATATTTT. Combining the CDR3 with reference TRBV12-5 and TRBJ1-3 gives the whole variable domain DARVTQTPRHKVTEMGQEVTMRCQPILGHNTVFWYRQTMMQGLELLAYFRNRAPLDDSGMPKDRFSAEMPDATLATLKIQPSEPRDSAVYFCASGLGQGENTIYFGEGSWLTVV.

This rearrangement joins TRBV6-6 to TRBJ1-2, with 8 bases identical to TRBD1. The J segment lost 8 bases and the V segment lost 2 bases, leaving 4 bases of the junction unmatched. Per the germline V gene, CDR1 is MNHNY and CDR2 is SVGAGI (reference sequence). The CDR3 sequence is 13 residues long. CDR3 DNA: TGTGCCAGCAGTTACGGACAGGGAGTGGGCTACACCTTC. It translates to CASSYGQGVGYTF.

In DNA form, the CDR3 reads TGTGCCATCAGTGTGGCAGGGGGGAATTCACCCCTCCACTTT. Its translation is CAISVAGGNSPLHF. This chain connects TRBV10-3 to TRBJ1-6, with 7 bases matching TRBD1. V shed 4 bases and J 7 bases; nucleotides not matched to a gene: 4. This CDR3 contains 14 residues. Germline V gene sequence: CDR1 ENHRY, CDR2 SYGVKD.

The gene calls are TRBV5-1 and TRBJ1-2; D is unclear. The CDR3 spans 13 residues. In germline, CDR1 is SGHRS, CDR2 YFSETQ. V lost 4 bases, J lost 2 bases, and 9 bases lay in between. The CDR3 sequence: CASSETTNYGYTF. The CDR3 region has the DNA TGCGCCAGCAGCGAAACAACAAACTATGGCTACACCTTC.

The V and J genes are TRBV19 and TRBJ2-2, with 8 bases matching TRBD1. In germline, CDR1 is LNHDA, CDR2 SQIVND (reference sequence). The CDR3 has 16 amino acids. V shed 6 bases, J shed 2 bases, and the junction held 8 bases outside the gene matches. CDR3 DNA: TGTGCCAGTAGCCCCTGGACAGGGCCTAACACCGGGGAGCTGTTTTTT. Translating gives CASSPWTGPNTGELFF. The full variable domain, its missing parts supplied by reference TRBV19 and TRBJ2-2, is DGGITQSPKYLFRKEGQNVTLSCEQNLNHDAMYWYRQDPGQGLRLIYYSQIVNDFQKGDIAEGYSVSREKKESFPLTVTSAQKNPTAFYLCASSPWTGPNTGELFFGEGSRLTVL.

CDR3 sequence reads: CASSYNRGLYTF. Here the CDR3 DNA reads TGTGCCAGCAGTTATAACAGGGGATTATACACCTTC. This chain links TRBV6-5 with TRBJ1-2; 7 nucleotides agree with TRBD1. The CDR3 is made up of 12 amino acids. CDR1 and CDR2 from the germline V gene are MNHEY and SVGAGI. V gave up 3 bases and J gave up 11 bases; unmatched junction bases: 6.

The gene calls are TRBV15 and TRBJ2-5; 7 nucleotides line up with TRBD2. Trimming removed 1 base from V and 3 bases from J; junction bases left unmatched: 5. The CDR3 runs 15 residues. The germline V gene has CDR1 LNHNV and CDR2 YYDKDF (reference sequence). CDR3 nucleotide sequence: TGTGCCACCAGCAGAGGCGGGAGCGGGGAAGAGACCCAGTACTTC. Translation gives CATSRGGSGEETQYF.

The chain joins TRBV3-1 (or the pseudogene TRBV3-2) to TRBJ2-3, with 7 bases aligning to TRBD2. The length of the CDR3 is 16 residues. V lost 8 bases to trimming and J lost 3 bases; unmatched junction nucleotides: 14. CDR1 and CDR2 (germline): LGHDT, YNNKEL (reference sequence). CDR3 residues: CASRGQLASFTDTQYF. CDR3 bases: TGTGCCAGCCGTGGCCAACTAGCGTCGTTTACAGATACGCAGTATTTT.

The rearrangement links TRBV11-3 to TRBJ1-1; no firm D call. CDR1 is SGHNT and CDR2 is YENEEA in the germline V gene. Trimming pared 2 bases from V and 1 base from J, leaving 5 bases between. CDR3 length: 13 amino acids. CDR3 protein: CASSLSQNTEAFF. DNA of the CDR3: TGTGCCAGCAGCTTAAGCCAGAACACTGAAGCTTTCTTT.

The genes are TRBV29-1 and TRBJ2-5; D is undetermined. Germline lookup yields CDR1 SQVTM and CDR2 ANQGSEA. The CDR3 extends over 11 amino acids. V was clipped by 4 bases and J by 1 base, with 4 bases between them. As DNA, the CDR3 is TGCAGCGTTGCAGTCCAAGAGACCCAGTACTTC. This translates into CSVAVQETQYF.

The CDR3 loop reads CASNRDRDETQYF. CDR3 DNA: TGTGCCAGCAATCGGGACAGGGACGAGACCCAGTACTTC. This chain connects TRBV6-5 to TRBJ2-5; 9 bases agree with TRBD1. The V gene end was trimmed by 7 bases and the J gene end by 5 bases; junction bases not matched to a gene: 5. Germline V gene lookup returns CDR1 MNHEY and CDR2 SVGAGI. This CDR3 has 13 residues.

The chain recombines TRBV5-1 with TRBJ1-2; D gene uncertain. Germline V gene data show CDR1 as SGHRS and CDR2 as YFSETQ. V lost 0 bases, J lost 2 bases, and 5 bases lay in between. The CDR3 is 13 amino acids. The CDR3 is CASSLAVNYGYTF. The CDR3 nucleotides read TGCGCCAGCAGCTTGGCCGTAAACTATGGCTACACCTTC.

Here the CDR3 reads CASSRNSGANVLTF. CDR3 bases: TGTGCCAGCTCCAGAAACTCTGGGGCCAACGTCCTGACTTTC. The chain employs TRBV18 and TRBJ2-6; D gene ambiguous. The CDR3 is 14 residues long. Germline CDR1 KGHSH, CDR2 LQKENI. Trimming removed 6 bases from V and 0 bases from J, with 6 bases in between. The variable domain in full, completed from reference TRBV18 and TRBJ2-6, reads NAGVMQNPRHLVRRRGQEARLRCSPMKGHSHVYWYRQLPEEGLKFMVYLQKENIIDESGMPKERFSAEFPKEGPSILRIQQVVRGDSAAYFCASSRNSGANVLTFGAGSRLTVL.